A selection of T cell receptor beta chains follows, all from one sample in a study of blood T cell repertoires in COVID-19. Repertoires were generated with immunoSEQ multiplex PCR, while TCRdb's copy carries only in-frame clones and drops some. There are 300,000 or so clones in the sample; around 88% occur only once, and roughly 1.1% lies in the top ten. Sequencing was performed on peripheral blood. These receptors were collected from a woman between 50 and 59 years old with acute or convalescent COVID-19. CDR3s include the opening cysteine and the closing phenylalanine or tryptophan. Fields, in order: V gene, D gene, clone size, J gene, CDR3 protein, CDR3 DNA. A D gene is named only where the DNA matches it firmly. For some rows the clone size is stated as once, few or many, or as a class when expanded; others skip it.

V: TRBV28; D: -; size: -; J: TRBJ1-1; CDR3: CASSFQGDKAFF; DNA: TGTGCCAGCAGTTTCCAGGGCGACAAAGCTTTCTTT
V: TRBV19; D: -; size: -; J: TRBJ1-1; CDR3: CASRSARTEAFF; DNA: TGTGCCAGCCGATCTGCGCGCACTGAAGCTTTCTTT
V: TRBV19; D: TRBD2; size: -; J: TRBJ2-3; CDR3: CASTSTSDTDTQYF; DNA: TGTGCCAGTACCTCGACTAGCGACACAGATACGCAGTATTTT
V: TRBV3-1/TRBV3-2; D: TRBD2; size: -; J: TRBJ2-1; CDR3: CASSPSLAGDYNEQFF; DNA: TGTGCCAGCAGCCCCTCACTAGCGGGAGACTACAATGAGCAGTTCTTC
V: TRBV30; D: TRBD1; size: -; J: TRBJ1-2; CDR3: CAWSVKGADGYTF; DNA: TGTGCCTGGAGTGTAAAGGGGGCAGATGGCTACACCTTC
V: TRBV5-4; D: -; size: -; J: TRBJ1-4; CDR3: CASSPDSVNEKLFF; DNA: TGTGCCAGCAGCCCGGACAGCGTTAATGAAAAACTGTTTTTT
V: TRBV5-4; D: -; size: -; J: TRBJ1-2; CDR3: CASSIPPERAHTF; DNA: TGTGCCAGCAGCATCCCCCCTGAGAGGGCCCACACCTTC
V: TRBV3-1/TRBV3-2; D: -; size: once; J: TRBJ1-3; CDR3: CASGSSGDGNTIYF; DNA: TGTGCCAGCGGATCTTCAGGGGACGGAAACACCATATATTTT
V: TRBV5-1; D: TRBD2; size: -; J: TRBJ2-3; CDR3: CASSTVGGSSTDTQYF; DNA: TGCGCCAGCTCAACGGTCGGGGGGTCTAGCACAGATACGCAGTATTTT
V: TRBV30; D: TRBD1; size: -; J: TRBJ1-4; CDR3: CAWSVQGTGGIF; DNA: TGTGCCTGGAGTGTACAAGGGACAGGGGGGATTTTT
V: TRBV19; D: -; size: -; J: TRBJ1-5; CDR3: CASSISGYSNQPQHF; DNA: TGTGCCAGTAGTATATCAGGGTACAGCAATCAGCCCCAGCATTTT
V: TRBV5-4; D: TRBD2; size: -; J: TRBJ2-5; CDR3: CASSGGGLANGETQYF; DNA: TGTGCCAGCAGCGGGGGGGGTTTGGCCAATGGAGAGACCCAGTACTTC
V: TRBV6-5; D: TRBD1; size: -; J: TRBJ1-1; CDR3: CASRIPGQQAFF; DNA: TGTGCCAGCAGAATACCGGGACAGCAAGCTTTCTTT
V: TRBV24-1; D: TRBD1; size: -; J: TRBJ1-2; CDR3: CATSDYSTGLGGYTF; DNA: TGTGCCACCAGTGACTATTCGACAGGGTTGGGAGGCTACACCTTC
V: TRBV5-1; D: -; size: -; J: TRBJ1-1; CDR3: CASSRLPGTEAFF; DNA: TGCGCCAGCAGCCGTCTACCTGGCACTGAAGCTTTCTTT
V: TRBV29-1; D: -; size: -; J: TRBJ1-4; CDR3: CSGKHSGGLFF; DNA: TGCAGCGGGAAACACAGCGGGGGACTGTTTTTT
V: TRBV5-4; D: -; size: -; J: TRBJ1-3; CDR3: CASSLAGNAGDTIYF; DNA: TGTGCCAGCAGCTTGGCGGGCAACGCCGGGGACACCATATATTTT
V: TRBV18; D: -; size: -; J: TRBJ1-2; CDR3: CASSPGDGYTF; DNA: TGTGCCAGCTCACCTGGAGATGGCTACACCTTC
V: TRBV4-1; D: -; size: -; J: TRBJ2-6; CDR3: CASSPTGLGSGANVLTF; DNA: TGCGCCAGCAGCCCCACAGGGTTAGGGTCTGGGGCCAACGTCCTGACTTTC
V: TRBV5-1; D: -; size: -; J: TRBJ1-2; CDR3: CASSLEQGTYGYTF; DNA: TGCGCCAGCAGCTTGGAGCAGGGGACCTATGGCTACACCTTC
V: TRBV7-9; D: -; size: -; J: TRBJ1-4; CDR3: CASSTDTVATNEKLFF; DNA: TGTGCCAGCAGCACCGACACGGTAGCAACTAATGAAAAACTGTTTTTT
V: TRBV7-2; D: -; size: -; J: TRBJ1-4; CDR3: CASSLDVTGSNEKLFF; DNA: TGTGCCAGCAGCTTAGATGTGACAGGTTCGAATGAAAAACTGTTTTTT
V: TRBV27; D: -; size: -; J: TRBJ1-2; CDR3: CASSLYRGWNYGYTF; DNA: TGTGCCAGCAGTTTATACCGTGGCTGGAACTATGGCTACACCTTC